Below, 14 T cell receptor beta chains from the same sample are listed, as sequenced in a study of cytomegalovirus exposure and HLA in healthy donors. Both 60 Vbeta primers and 13 Jbeta primers went into the PCR. Only in-frame clones appear in the TCRdb table, and some are missing; sequencing was by immunoSEQ multiplex PCR. The sample has 300,000 or so clones, approximately 84% seen once. The sequencing input was PBMCs. These receptors came from a woman in her forties in good health and CMV-seropositive.

The rearrangement links TRBV29-1 to TRBJ2-3; D is perhaps TRBD2 (6 bases). The CDR3 is 12 amino acids. Germline V gives CDR1 SQVTM, CDR2 ANQGSEA. With 7 bases removed from V and 6 bases from J, the gap between germline ends came to 14 bases. CDR3 sequence reads: CSGGLSSDTQYF. DNA for the CDR3: TGCAGCGGCGGACTATCATCTGATACGCAGTATTTT.

Points on this clone: Within the sample, other DNA sequences also encode this same CDR3. This chain joins TRBV30 and TRBJ1-2; tentative D call: TRBD1 (5 bases). Germline V CDR1 and CDR2: GTSNPN, SVGIG (reference sequence). CDR3 size: 13 residues. V was clipped by 0 bases and J by 6 bases, with 11 bases between them. As DNA, the CDR3 is TGTGCCTGGAGTGTCGGAGGGGCAGATGGCTACACCTTC. It codes for CAWSVGGADGYTF.

The chain carries TRBV10-3 and TRBJ1-1; 7 bases line up with TRBD1. Germline loops: CDR1 ENHRY, CDR2 SYGVKD. The J segment lost 1 base and the V segment lost 6 bases, leaving 11 bases of the junction unmatched. This CDR3 region has 16 residues. CDR3 residues: CAISPGGGQGNTEAFF. The DNA for the CDR3 is TGTGCCATCAGCCCTGGAGGGGGCCAGGGGAACACTGAAGCTTTCTTT.

The J gene is TRBJ2-7, the V gene TRBV28; TRBD2 might be the D (6 bases). The CDR3 covers 12 residues. Germline V gene lookup returns CDR1 MDHEN and CDR2 SYDVKM. V dropped 7 bases and J dropped 2 bases, with 9 bases sitting between them. The CDR3 bases are TGTGCCAGCATCGGGGGACCCTACGAGCAGTACTTC. Encoded protein: CASIGGPYEQYF.

V gene TRBV29-1 combines with J gene TRBJ2-7; D is undetermined. V lost 7 bases, J lost 3 bases, and 13 bases lay in between. Germline CDR1 and CDR2: SQVTM and ANQGSEA. The CDR3 contains 12 residues. The CDR3 here is CSASRGGYEQYF. In DNA form, the CDR3 reads TGCAGCGCGTCACGAGGCGGCTACGAGCAGTACTTC.

The chain employs TRBV7-2 and TRBJ2-5, with D unresolved. V lost 5 bases, J lost 1 base, and 5 bases lay in between. CDR1 and CDR2 (germline): SGHTA, FQGNSA. The length of the CDR3 is 12 residues. CDR3 in amino acids: CASSPTQETQYF. CDR3 nucleotide sequence: TGTGCCAGCAGCCCTACCCAAGAGACCCAGTACTTC.

The J gene is TRBJ2-5, the V gene TRBV4-2; 7 bases are shared with TRBD2. The CDR3 is 15 amino acids. Germline V gives CDR1 LGHNA, CDR2 YNFKEQ. With 0 bases clipped from V and 5 bases from J, the junction kept 6 bases outside the gene matches. The CDR3 sequence: CASSQDRPGGETQYF. CDR3 nucleotides: TGTGCCAGCAGCCAAGATCGGCCCGGGGGGGAGACCCAGTACTTC.

The V gene is TRBV6-5, the J gene TRBJ1-1; tentative D call: TRBD1 (6 bases). CDR3 length equals 14 residues. Per germline, CDR1 MNHEY and CDR2 SVGAGI. V was cut by 2 bases and J by 8 bases, with 15 bases left in between. CDR3 nucleotides: TGTGCCAGCAGTTACCTCACCATGAGGGGGGAAGCTTTCTTT. The encoded protein is CASSYLTMRGEAFF.

The chain combines TRBV7-2 with TRBJ2-5, with D possibly matching TRBD1 (5 bases). The DNA end is more similar to TRBJ2-7, so the J call may be wrong. This CDR3 has 11 residues. CDR1 and CDR2 (germline): SGHTA, FQGNSA. The CDR3: CASRQGYEQYF. CDR3 nucleotides: TGTGCCAGCCGCCAGGGCTACGAGCAGTACTTC.

V usage is TRBV7-3 and J usage is TRBJ2-1, with TRBD2 matching over 10 bases. Trimming cost V 1 base and J 4 bases; bases outside gene matches: 1. Germline V gives CDR1 SGHTA, CDR2 FQGTGA. The CDR3 covers 15 residues. CDR3 DNA: TGTGCCAGCAGCTTAATACTAGCGGGGTACAATGAGCAGTTCTTC. This codes for CASSLILAGYNEQFF.

This clone was found once. This rearrangement joins TRBV7-2 to TRBJ2-1; TRBD2 aligns across 9 bases. The V gene end was trimmed by 3 bases and the J gene end by 6 bases; junction bases not matched to a gene: 3. Germline assignment: CDR1 SGHTA and CDR2 FQGNSA. This CDR3 is built from 14 residues. CDR3 in DNA: TGTGCCAGCAGCTTTTATAGCGGGGGCAATGAGCAGTTCTTC. Protein: CASSFYSGGNEQFF.

The chain recombines TRBV7-2 with TRBJ2-7, with TRBD2 identical over 12 bases. The CDR3 runs 14 residues. V gave up 7 bases and J gave up 6 bases; unmatched junction bases: 7. Germline V gives CDR1 SGHTA, CDR2 FQGNSA. This CDR3 reads CASTILAGGGEQYF. CDR3 DNA: TGTGCCAGCACTATACTAGCGGGAGGAGGCGAGCAGTACTTC.

The CDR3 DNA reads as TGTGCCAGCAGCTTAGCGTCAACTCCCTCCGGGGCCAACGTCCTGACTTTC. Translated, it gives CASSLASTPSGANVLTF. This rearrangement joins TRBV11-1 to TRBJ2-6; unclear D gene. V gave up 0 bases and J gave up 4 bases, with 13 bases separating them. The CDR3 contains 17 residues. Germline values: CDR1 SGHAT, CDR2 FQDESV (reference sequence).

The table lists this clone with a count of one. A read error may produce the germline difference seen at one junction end. The chain joins TRBV7-7 to TRBJ2-5, with 12 bases aligning to TRBD1. Germline loops: CDR1 SSHAT, CDR2 FNYEAQ (reference sequence). This CDR3 spans 16 amino acids. CDR3 nucleotides: TGTGCTAGCAGCCGGGCAGGGACAGGGGGCGCAGAGACCCAGTACTTC. Amino acids: CASSRAGTGGAETQYF. The variable domain in full, completed from reference TRBV7-7 and TRBJ2-5, reads GAGVSQSPRYKVTKRGQDVTLRCDPISSHATLYWYQQALGQGPEFLTYFNYEAQPDKSGLPSDRFSAERPEGSISTLTIQRTEQRDSAMYRCASSRAGTGGAETQYFGPGTRLLVL.